This passage covers 22 T cell receptor beta chains from one sample sequenced in a study of molecular identifiers for immune sequencing clone quantification. TCRdb re-called the PCR reads with MiXCR, one entry per CDR3 protein. This table has under 600,000 distinct CDR3 sequences, about 22% appearing once. Sequencing was performed on naive CD8+ T cells from blood, with Jurkat cell RNA spiked in. The sample's subset: FACS-sorted CD8+CD4-CCR7+CD45RA+ naive T cells. These receptor sequences come from a human donor in good health. Some libraries in this study had Jurkat cell RNA spiked in.

As concerns this clonotype: Since a much larger clone is just one base distant, this may be a read error. The J gene is TRBJ2-5, the V gene TRBV7-6, with 11 bases that match TRBD2. This CDR3 comprises 15 residues. Germline V gene sequence: CDR1 SGHVS, CDR2 FNYEAQ. The CDR3, as DNA: TGTGCCGGCAGCCAGGTAGCGGGGGGGCAAGAGACCCAGTACTTC. Translated, it gives CAGSQVAGGQETQYF.

In its sample, this clonotype was seen a few times. The genes are TRBV19 and TRBJ2-1; unclear D gene. The CDR3 is 12 residues long. V gave up 5 bases and J gave up 6 bases, with 8 bases separating them. The germline CDR1 and CDR2 sequences are LNHDA and SQIVND (reference sequence). The CDR3, as DNA: TGTGCCAGTAGTCCCCACAGCAATGAGCAGTTCTTC. Protein: CASSPHSNEQFF.

The genes are TRBV12-3 or TRBV12-4 and TRBJ2-2; no definite D call. The CDR3 has 14 residues. The V end was cut by 1 base, the J end by 4 bases, with 7 bases between. The CDR3 sequence is CASSLGGRTGELFF. The CDR3, as DNA: TGTGCCAGCAGTTTAGGGGGTCGCACCGGGGAGCTGTTTTTT.

This clonotype appeared a single time. Relative to the germline gene, one junction end is altered; a read error may explain this. DNA of the CDR3: TGTGCCAGTAGTATAGGAACCCGCGGGGATACCTACGAGCGGTACTTC. Amino acid sequence: CASSIGTRGDTYERYF. V is TRBV19 and J is TRBJ2-7; possibly TRBD2 for D (6 bases). The CDR3 loop spans 16 amino acids. The germline CDR1 and CDR2 sequences are LNHDA and SQIVND (reference sequence).

Concerning this clonotype itself: This may come from a read error, since a much larger clone is one base off. The chain uses TRBV15 and TRBJ2-1; a weak D match, TRBD1 (6 bases). This CDR3 has 17 amino acids. Per the germline V gene, CDR1 is LNHNV and CDR2 is YYDKDF (reference sequence). V was pared by 0 bases and J by 7 bases, with 19 bases between. The DNA for the CDR3 is TGTGCCACCAGCAGAGAGTGGGGTACAGGGAGCAGGAATGAGCAGTTCTTC. Its translation: CATSREWGTGSRNEQFF.

The chain uses TRBV4-3 and TRBJ1-2; D gene uncertain. The CDR3 has 15 residues. Germline values: CDR1 LGHNA, CDR2 YSLEER. The V gene lost 0 bases and the J gene lost 2 bases, with 10 bases spanning the gap. CDR3 residues: CASSQELQLNYGYTF. For the CDR3, the DNA is TGCGCCAGCAGCCAAGAGCTACAGCTGAACTATGGCTACACCTTC.

In its sample, this clonotype was seen many times. V gene TRBV7-8 combines with J gene TRBJ2-1; TRBD1 aligns across 9 bases. V lost 0 bases to trimming and J lost 6 bases; unmatched junction nucleotides: 12. CDR1 and CDR2 from the germline V gene are SGHVS and FQNEAQ. The CDR3 runs 18 residues. The CDR3, as DNA: TGTGCCAGCAGCTTAGCGCCGTTCGGGACAGGGAGCGGCAATGAGCAGTTCTTC. It translates to CASSLAPFGTGSGNEQFF.

Turning to this clonotype: This could be a read error, since a much larger clone is one nucleotide away. V is TRBV6-2 or TRBV6-3 and J is TRBJ2-3, with 9 bases identical to TRBD2. After removal of 4 bases from V and 5 bases from J, the junction contained 13 bases not matched to a gene. Per the germline V gene, CDR1 is MNHEY and CDR2 is SVGEGT. The CDR3 has 17 residues. The CDR3 here is CASSFPLAGLVEDTQYF. CDR3 DNA sequence: TGTGCCAGCAGTTTCCCCCTAGCGGGACTTGTCGAAGATACGCAGTATTTT.

About this clonotype itself: Possible read error: a much larger clone is one base away. The rearrangement uses TRBV20-1 and TRBJ1-1, with 11 positions matching TRBD1. Germline CDR1 is DFQATT and CDR2 is SNEGSKA (reference sequence). The CDR3 extends over 15 amino acids. The CDR3 DNA reads as TGCAGTGCGACCCGGGACAGGGGGGCCAGCACTGAAGCTCTCTTT. Its translation: CSATRDRGASTEALF.

This clonotype was seen a handful of times. J is TRBJ1-6 and V is TRBV30, with 10 bases that match TRBD1. The CDR3 has 17 amino acids. Trimming took 4 bases from V and 7 from J; bases not matched to a gene: 13. CDR1 and CDR2 (germline): GTSNPN, SVGIG (reference sequence). The DNA for the CDR3 is TGTGCCTGGATGGTGCCCGGGACAGGGGAAGGGAATTCACCCCTCCACTTT. It specifies CAWMVPGTGEGNSPLHF.

This clonotype was seen many times. V is TRBV7-9 and J is TRBJ1-4, with D possibly matching TRBD1 (5 bases). Germline V CDR1 and CDR2: SEHNR, FQNEAQ (reference sequence). The CDR3 is 18 amino acids. V gave up 1 base and J gave up 1 base, with 16 bases separating them. CDR3 DNA sequence: TGTGCCAGCAGCTTAGAGGGGTACACCAAGCTAACTAATGAAAAACTGTTTTTT. Translating it yields CASSLEGYTKLTNEKLFF.

This clonotype has at least ten counts. The CDR3 protein is CSVDYGPMNTEAFF. In nucleotides, the CDR3 is TGCAGCGTTGACTACGGACCAATGAACACTGAAGCTTTCTTT. The chain is built from TRBV29-1 and TRBJ1-1; D is ambiguous. With 3 bases removed from V and 0 bases from J, the gap between germline ends came to 11 bases. The V gene's germline CDR1 is SQVTM and CDR2 ANQGSEA. The CDR3 covers 14 residues.

About this clonotype: A read error may be the cause here, since a much bigger clone is one base away. The chain has TRBV20-1 and TRBJ2-3; D unresolved. This CDR3 contains 11 residues. Per the germline V gene, CDR1 is DFQATT and CDR2 is SNEGSKA (reference sequence). This chain's CDR3 is CSARAPDMQYF. Here the CDR3 DNA reads TGCAGTGCTAGGGCTCCAGATATGCAGTATTTT.

As concerns this clonotype: This sequence may be a read error, since a much larger clone differs from it by one base. The CDR3 carries no conserved terminal phenylalanine or tryptophan, so it likely arises from a read error. The J gene is TRBJ2-3, the V gene TRBV9; 13 nucleotides align to TRBD2. With V trimmed by 0 bases and J by 4 bases, 2 bases remained unmatched. The germline gives CDR1 SGDLS, CDR2 YYNGEE. CDR3 length: 16 amino acids. Here the CDR3 DNA reads TGTGCCAGCAGCGTAGAACTAGCGGGAGGGCCAGATACGCAGTATTGT. Translated: CASSVELAGGPDTQYC.

CDR3 region: CASSLGIGGLDGYTF. In DNA, the CDR3 is TGTGCCAGCAGCTTAGGGATCGGGGGTCTGGATGGCTACACCTTC. The chain uses TRBV7-9 and TRBJ1-2; D possibly corresponds to TRBD1 (5 bases). Germline CDR1 is SEHNR and CDR2 is FQNEAQ (reference sequence). This CDR3 contains 15 residues. The V end lost 1 base, the J end lost 6 bases, and 15 bases lay between the germline ends.

The rearrangement joins TRBV14 to TRBJ2-7; TRBD2 matches 7 bases. This CDR3 is 16 amino acids long. Germline V lookup: CDR1 SGHDN, CDR2 FVKESK. V lost 0 bases to trimming and J lost 6 bases; unmatched junction nucleotides: 11. CDR3 DNA sequence: TGTGCCAGCAGCCAAGATTTGGGAGGGTATGGACGCGAGCAGTACTTC. Amino acid sequence: CASSQDLGGYGREQYF.

A remark on this clonotype: One end of the junction does not line up with germline, which may come from a read error. The chain carries TRBV14 and TRBJ2-7, with a weak D call TRBD1 (8 bases). The CDR3 is 15 amino acids. Germline V gene lookup returns CDR1 SGHDN and CDR2 FVKESK. The CDR3 bases are TGTGCCAGCAGCCCTTTATCGACAGGGGACTACGAGCTGTACTTC. Its protein product is CASSPLSTGDYELYF. The full variable domain, with the rest looked up from reference TRBV14 and TRBJ2-7, is EAGVTQFPSHSVIEKGQTVTLRCDPISGHDNLYWYRRVMGKEIKFLLHFVKESKQDESGMPNNRFLAERTGGTYSTLKVQPAELEDSGVYFCASSPLSTGDYELYFGPGTRLTVT.

This clonotype was observed a handful of times. The chain carries TRBV10-2 and TRBJ2-3; TRBD2 is a possible D gene (7 bases). Germline loops: CDR1 WSHSY, CDR2 SAAADI. Trimming shortened V by 6 bases and J by 5 bases, and 12 bases separated the two germline ends. The CDR3 extends over 13 amino acids. The CDR3 DNA sequence: TGCGCCAGCAGACAGGGAGGGGTAGATACGCAGTATTTT. This encodes CASRQGGVDTQYF.

This clonotype occurred many times. The gene calls are TRBV4-1 and TRBJ1-6; D is uncertain. The ends were cut back, 3 bases at V and 9 bases at J, with 12 bases in the middle. CDR3 length: 14 residues. Germline V CDR1 and CDR2: MGHRA, YSYEKL. For the CDR3, the DNA is TGCGCCAGCAGCCAGTCCCCAGTAGGTTCACCCCTCCACTTT. It is translated as CASSQSPVGSPLHF.

The chain employs TRBV19 and TRBJ2-3, with TRBD1 matching over 8 bases. J lost 4 bases, V lost 3 bases, and 6 bases had no gene match. Germline loops: CDR1 LNHDA, CDR2 SQIVND (reference sequence). CDR3 length: 15 residues. The CDR3 loop reads CASSMGQGAPDTQYF. The CDR3 coding sequence is TGTGCCAGTAGTATGGGGCAGGGGGCCCCAGATACGCAGTATTTT.

This clonotype was seen repeatedly, ten times or more. The J gene is TRBJ2-2, the V gene TRBV14; D not resolved. Trimming pared 0 bases from V and 2 bases from J, leaving 4 bases between. The CDR3 totals 14 residues. In germline, CDR1 is SGHDN, CDR2 FVKESK. The CDR3 coding sequence is TGTGCCAGCAGCCAAGACTATAACACCGGGGAGCTGTTTTTT. Translating it yields CASSQDYNTGELFF.

This clonotype was recorded a few times. The chain has TRBV29-1 and TRBJ2-7; TRBD1 matches at 10 bases. The CDR3 spans 13 residues. Trimming removed 6 bases from V and 4 bases from J; junction bases left unmatched: 6. Germline V CDR1 and CDR2: SQVTM, ANQGSEA. The CDR3, as DNA: TGCAGCGTGGAGACAGGGGGCGAGTACGAGCAGTACTTC. Translated: CSVETGGEYEQYF.